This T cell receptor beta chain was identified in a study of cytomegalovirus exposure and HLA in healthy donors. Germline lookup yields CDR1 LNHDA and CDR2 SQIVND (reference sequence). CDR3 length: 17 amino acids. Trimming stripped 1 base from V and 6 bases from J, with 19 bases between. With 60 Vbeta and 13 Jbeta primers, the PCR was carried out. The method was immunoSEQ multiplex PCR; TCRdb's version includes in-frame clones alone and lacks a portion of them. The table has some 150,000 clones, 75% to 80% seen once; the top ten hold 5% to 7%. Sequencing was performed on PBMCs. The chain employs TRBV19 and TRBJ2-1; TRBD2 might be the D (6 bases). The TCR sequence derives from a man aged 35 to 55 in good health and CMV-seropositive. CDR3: CASSIVPASLALNEQFF. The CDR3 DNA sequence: TGTGCCAGTAGTATAGTTCCCGCCTCACTAGCACTCAATGAGCAGTTCTTC. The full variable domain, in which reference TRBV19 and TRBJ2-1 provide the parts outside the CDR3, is DGGITQSPKYLFRKEGQNVTLSCEQNLNHDAMYWYRQDPGQGLRLIYYSQIVNDFQKGDIAEGYSVSREKKESFPLTVTSAQKNPTAFYLCASSIVPASLALNEQFFGPGTRLTVL.